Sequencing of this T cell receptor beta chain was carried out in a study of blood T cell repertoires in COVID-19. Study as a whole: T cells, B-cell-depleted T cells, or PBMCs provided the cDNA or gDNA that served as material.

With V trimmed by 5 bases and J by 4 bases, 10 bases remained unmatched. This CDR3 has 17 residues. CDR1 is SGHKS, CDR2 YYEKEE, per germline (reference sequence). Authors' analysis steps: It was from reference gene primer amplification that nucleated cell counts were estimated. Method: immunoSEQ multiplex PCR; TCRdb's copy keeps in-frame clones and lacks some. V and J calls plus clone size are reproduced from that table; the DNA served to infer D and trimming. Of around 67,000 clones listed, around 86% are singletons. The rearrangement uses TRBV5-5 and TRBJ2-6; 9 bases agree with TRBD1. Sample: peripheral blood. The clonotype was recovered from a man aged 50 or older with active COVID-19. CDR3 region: CASSQTGGETGANVLTF. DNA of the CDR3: TGTGCCAGCAGTCAGACAGGGGGAGAGACAGGGGCCAACGTCCTGACTTTC. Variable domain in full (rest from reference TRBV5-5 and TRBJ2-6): DAGVTQSPTHLIKTRGQQVTLRCSPISGHKSVSWYQQVLGQGPQFIFQYYEKEERGRGNFPDRFSARQFPNYSSELNVNALLLGDSALYLCASSQTGGETGANVLTFGAGSRLTVL.